The 14 T cell receptor beta chains in this list originate from one sample, sequenced in a study of blood T cell repertoires in COVID-19. TCRdb's copy holds only in-frame clones and misses some; the assay was immunoSEQ multiplex PCR. The sample consists of fewer than 350,000 clones, approximately 91% of them appearing once. The material sequenced was PBMCs or T cells enriched from blood (not recorded which). Receptor source: a woman in her forties with acute COVID-19.

This clone showed up just once. J is TRBJ1-6 and V is TRBV6-5; D possibly corresponds to TRBD1 (6 bases). The V end was cut by 7 bases, the J end by 5 bases, with 12 bases between. Per germline, CDR1 MNHEY and CDR2 SVGAGI. The CDR3 is 14 residues long. CDR3 region: CASTRTVNNSPLHF. In DNA, the CDR3 is TGTGCCAGCACTCGGACAGTGAATAATTCACCCCTCCACTTT.

This rearrangement joins TRBV28 to TRBJ2-1, with 7 bases aligning to TRBD2. The CDR3 sequence is 15 residues long. With V trimmed by 6 bases and J by 4 bases, 9 bases remained unmatched. CDR1 is MDHEN, CDR2 SYDVKM, per germline. Here the CDR3 DNA reads TGTGCCAGCAGGCCCCCGGGACTACCTTACAATGAGCAGTTCTTC. As protein: CASRPPGLPYNEQFF.

V gene TRBV28 combines with J gene TRBJ2-7, with 12 bases lining up with TRBD2. Per germline, CDR1 MDHEN and CDR2 SYDVKM. This CDR3 is 15 amino acids long. V lost 5 bases to trimming and J lost 5 bases; unmatched junction nucleotides: 7. The CDR3 DNA follows: TGTGCCAGCAGTCGGTCTAGCGGGGGGGCAAACGAGCAGTACTTC. Translating gives CASSRSSGGANEQYF.

This clone was picked up one time. The rearrangement uses TRBV15 and TRBJ2-5, with 8 bases fitting TRBD2. This CDR3 is 18 amino acids long. V shed 3 bases and J 5 bases; nucleotides not matched to a gene: 17. CDR1 is LNHNV, CDR2 YYDKDF, per germline (reference sequence). The CDR3 loop is CATSRPAGVTDGWETQYF. The CDR3 coding sequence is TGTGCCACCAGCAGGCCAGCGGGGGTTACCGACGGTTGGGAGACCCAGTACTTC.

The chain carries TRBV27 and TRBJ2-7; no firm D call. The germline gives CDR1 MNHEY, CDR2 SMNVEV (reference sequence). The V end was cut by 6 bases, the J end by 2 bases, with 20 bases between. The CDR3 contains 16 residues. In nucleotides, the CDR3 is TGTGCCAGCAGCCACCCCTCACCCTCAGGTACCTACGAGCAGTACTTC. It translates to CASSHPSPSGTYEQYF.

The chain carries TRBV28 and TRBJ1-1; perhaps TRBD1 as D (6 bases). Trimming left V 5 bases short and J 4 bases short, with 17 bases between. CDR1 is MDHEN and CDR2 is SYDVKM in the germline V gene. This CDR3 comprises 15 residues. CDR3 residues: CASSPLGMGATEAFF. The CDR3, as DNA: TGTGCCAGCAGTCCTCTCGGGATGGGGGCCACTGAAGCTTTCTTT.

The J gene is TRBJ2-3, the V gene TRBV13, with TRBD2 identical over 12 bases. This CDR3 comprises 16 residues. CDR1 and CDR2 (germline): PRHDT, FYEKMQ (reference sequence). The ends lost 5 bases at V and 6 bases at J; junction bases unmatched: 9. CDR3 coding DNA: TGTGCCAGCAGCCCAGGAGGGCTAGCGGGAGGGGATACGCAGTATTTT. This gives the protein CASSPGGLAGGDTQYF.

The rearrangement links TRBV9 to TRBJ2-1, with 7 bases fitting TRBD2. From germline, CDR1 is SGDLS and CDR2 YYNGEE. CDR3 size: 14 residues. V lost 0 bases to trimming and J lost 10 bases; unmatched junction nucleotides: 7. The CDR3 region is CASSVDVGAGEQFF. CDR3 nucleotide sequence: TGTGCCAGCAGCGTAGATGTGGGAGCGGGAGAGCAGTTCTTC.

J is TRBJ2-1 and V is TRBV13; tentative D call: TRBD1 (5 bases). Trimming took 5 bases from V and 4 from J, leaving 15 bases between them. Looked up from germline, CDR1 is PRHDT and CDR2 is FYEKMQ (reference sequence). This CDR3 has 15 residues. The CDR3 here is CASSRRMTEYNEQFF. The CDR3 DNA reads as TGTGCCAGCAGCCGCAGGATGACAGAGTACAATGAGCAGTTCTTC.

J is TRBJ2-3 and V is TRBV6-2 or TRBV6-3; D possibly corresponds to TRBD1 (5 bases). CDR1 and CDR2 (germline): MNHEY, SVGEGT. Trimming cost V 2 bases and J 2 bases, with 14 bases left between them. The CDR3 is made up of 16 amino acids. The CDR3 region has the DNA TGTGCCAGCAGTTACCTCCAGGGTGATCACACAGATACGCAGTATTTT. Translating gives CASSYLQGDHTDTQYF.

This sequence joins TRBV11-2 and TRBJ1-2, with 8 bases aligning to TRBD1. Trimming at V came to 1 base and at J to 5 bases, leaving 9 bases not matched to a gene. In germline, CDR1 is SGHAT, CDR2 FQNNGV. The CDR3 is 16 amino acids. The CDR3 sequence: CASSLGAVRTGYGYTF. The DNA of the CDR3 is TGTGCCAGCAGCTTAGGAGCAGTTAGGACAGGGTATGGCTACACCTTC.

This clone occurred a few times. The chain combines TRBV5-4 with TRBJ1-1, with TRBD1 as a possible D gene (6 bases). V lost 0 bases and J 3 bases, leaving 6 bases between the germline ends. CDR3 length: 13 amino acids. Germline assignment: CDR1 SGHNT and CDR2 YYREEE (reference sequence). The CDR3 DNA is TGTGCCAGCAGCTTGGACAGGGACACTGAAGCTTTCTTT. Translating it yields CASSLDRDTEAFF.

The V gene is TRBV2, the J gene TRBJ2-5; 8 positions agree with TRBD1. CDR1 and CDR2 (germline): SNHLY, FYNNEI. Unmatched junction bases numbered 20, after V lost 9 bases and J lost 5 bases. This CDR3 is 17 amino acids long. The CDR3 protein is CASVRGQGLLDAETQYF. CDR3 sequence (DNA): TGTGCCAGTGTAAGAGGACAGGGCTTATTGGACGCGGAGACCCAGTACTTC.

A single count supports this clone. The chain is built from TRBV6-5 and TRBJ1-1; D is perhaps TRBD1 (6 bases). The CDR3 is made up of 14 amino acids. The germline CDR1 and CDR2 sequences are MNHEY and SVGAGI. The germline V and J ends were trimmed by 4 bases and 2 bases, with 11 bases remaining between them. This chain's CDR3 is CASSSRTVNTEAFF. In nucleotides, the CDR3 is TGTGCCAGCAGTTCCCGGACAGTCAACACTGAAGCTTTCTTT.